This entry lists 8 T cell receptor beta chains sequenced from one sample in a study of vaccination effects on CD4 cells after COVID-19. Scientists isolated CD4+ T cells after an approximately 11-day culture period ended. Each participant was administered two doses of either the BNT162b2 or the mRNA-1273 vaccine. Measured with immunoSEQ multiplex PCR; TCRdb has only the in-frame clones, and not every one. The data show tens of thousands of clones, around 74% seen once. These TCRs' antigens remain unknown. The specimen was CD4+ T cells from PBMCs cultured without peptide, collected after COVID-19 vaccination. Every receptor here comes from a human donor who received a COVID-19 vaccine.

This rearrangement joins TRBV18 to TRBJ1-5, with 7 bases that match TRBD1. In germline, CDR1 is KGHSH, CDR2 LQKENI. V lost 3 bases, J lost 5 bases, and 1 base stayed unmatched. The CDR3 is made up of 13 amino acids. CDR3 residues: CASSPGQDQPQHF. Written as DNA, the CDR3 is TGTGCCAGCTCACCCGGACAGGATCAGCCCCAGCATTTT.

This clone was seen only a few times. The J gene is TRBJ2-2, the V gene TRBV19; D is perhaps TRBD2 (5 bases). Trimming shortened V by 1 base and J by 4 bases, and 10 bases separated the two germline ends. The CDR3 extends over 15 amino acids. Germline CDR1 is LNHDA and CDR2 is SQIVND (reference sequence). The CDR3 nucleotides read TGTGCCAGTAGTATAGTTCCCCGGGGCACCGGGGAGCTGTTTTTT. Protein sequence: CASSIVPRGTGELFF. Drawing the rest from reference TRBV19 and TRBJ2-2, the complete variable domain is DGGITQSPKYLFRKEGQNVTLSCEQNLNHDAMYWYRQDPGQGLRLIYYSQIVNDFQKGDIAEGYSVSREKKESFPLTVTSAQKNPTAFYLCASSIVPRGTGELFFGEGSRLTVL.

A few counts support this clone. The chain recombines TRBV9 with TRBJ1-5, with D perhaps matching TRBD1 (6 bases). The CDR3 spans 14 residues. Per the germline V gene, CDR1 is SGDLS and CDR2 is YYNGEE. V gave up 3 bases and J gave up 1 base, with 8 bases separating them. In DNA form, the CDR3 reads TGTGCCAGCAGCGCGGACAGAAGCAATCAGCCCCAGCATTTT. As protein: CASSADRSNQPQHF.

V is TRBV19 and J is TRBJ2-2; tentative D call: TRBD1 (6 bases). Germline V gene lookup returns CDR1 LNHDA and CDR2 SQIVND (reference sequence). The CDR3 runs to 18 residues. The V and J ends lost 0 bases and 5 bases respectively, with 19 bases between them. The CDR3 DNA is TGTGCCAGTAGTATAGAATTAAGCGCAGGGGTGAGAACCGGGGAGCTGTTTTTT. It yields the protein CASSIELSAGVRTGELFF.

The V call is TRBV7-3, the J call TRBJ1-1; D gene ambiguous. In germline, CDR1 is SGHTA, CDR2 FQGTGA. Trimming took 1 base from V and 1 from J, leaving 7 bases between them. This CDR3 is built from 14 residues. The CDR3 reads CASSLKAGNTEAFF. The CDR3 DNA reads TGTGCCAGCAGCTTAAAGGCAGGGAACACTGAAGCTTTCTTT. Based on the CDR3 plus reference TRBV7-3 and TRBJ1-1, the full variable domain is GAGVSQTPSNKVTEKGKYVELRCDPISGHTALYWYRQSLGQGPEFLIYFQGTGAADDSGLPNDRFFAVRPEGSVSTLKIQRTERGDSAVYLCASSLKAGNTEAFFGQGTRLTVV.

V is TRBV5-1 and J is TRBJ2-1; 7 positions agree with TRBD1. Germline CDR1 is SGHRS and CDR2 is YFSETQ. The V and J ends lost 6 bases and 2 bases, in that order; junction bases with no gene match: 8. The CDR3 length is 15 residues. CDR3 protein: CASTSRQGAYNEQFF. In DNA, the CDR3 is TGCGCCAGCACCTCCCGACAGGGCGCCTACAATGAGCAGTTCTTC.

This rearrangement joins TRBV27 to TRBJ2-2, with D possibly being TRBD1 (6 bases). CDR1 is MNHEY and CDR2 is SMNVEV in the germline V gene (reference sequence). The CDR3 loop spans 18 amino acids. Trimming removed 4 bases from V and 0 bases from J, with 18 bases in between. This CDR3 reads CASSYSPVRTANTGELFF. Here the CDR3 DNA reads TGTGCCAGCAGTTATTCCCCAGTCCGGACAGCGAACACCGGGGAGCTGTTTTTT.

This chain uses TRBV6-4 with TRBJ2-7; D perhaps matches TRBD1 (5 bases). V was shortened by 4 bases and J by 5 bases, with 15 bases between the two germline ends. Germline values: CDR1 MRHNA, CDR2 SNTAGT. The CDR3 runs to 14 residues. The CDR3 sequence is CASSVSRESDEQYV. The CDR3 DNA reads TGTGCCAGCAGTGTCTCCAGGGAAAGCGACGAGCAGTACGTC.